This T cell receptor beta chain originates from a study of CD8 T cells in Susac syndrome (dated by TCRdb to the late 2010s). Regarding the complete study: Whether CD8+ T cell activation and differentiation in Susac syndrome was antigen driven was tested using repertoire sequencing. Broader findings and caveats from the paper: The TCR sequencing and HLA analysis was acknowledged to have included a relatively small number of individuals.

Trimming leaves V shorter by 4 bases and J shorter by 0 bases, with the junction holding 5 bases beyond the gene matches. The germline V gene (reference sequence) provides CDR1 DFQATT and CDR2 SNEGSKA. The CDR3 holds 15 amino acids from the cysteine to the phenylalanine. Just CDR3 DNA is preserved here, 45 bases in frame from base 1. RNA was extracted using the RNeasy kit, and about 0.5 to 1 ug of the RNA was reverse transcribed with random hexamers. The immunoSEQ multiplex PCR assay, covering 54 Vbeta and 13 Jbeta segments, was used to amplify TCR beta CDR3 regions. PCR amplification bias was corrected by using a synthetic template baseline for primer optimization and computational correction. On the authors' methods: Reads were annotated to V, D and J genes according to IMGT and were analyzed with immunoSEQ Analyzer, with only productive sequences retained. To calculate clonality, Shannon entropy was normalized by log2 of the number of productive unique sequences and then subtracted from one. For each patient and control, public and private clones were evaluated within the 100 most prevalent clones. A clone was defined as Susac-specific if it was absent from the healthy and MS cohorts, from roughly 980 published viral clones and from other ImmuneACCESS disease sequences. Through fastp at Q25 and MiXCR, TCRdb rebuilt clones from the public reads, retaining in-frame beta chains. Rows are combined by CDR3 protein, so each entry shows the most common genes and DNA. The V and J calls come from TCRdb's annotation, not from the publication. Recorded for this sample are roughly 200,000 distinct CDR3 sequences; approximately 94% of them occurred a single time. The biggest ten clones account for around 0.093% of the sample.

Peripheral blood CD8+ and CD4+ T cells from healthy donors, Susac syndrome patients and multiple sclerosis patients were profiled by high-throughput TCR beta sequencing. The multiple sclerosis controls were treatment-naive patients whose relapsing-remitting disease, either stable or active, fulfilled the revised McDonald criteria. Bulk CD8+ and CD4+ T cells were purified by magnetic negative isolation, while CD8+ TEMRA cells were enriched using FACS. Blood was drawn into EDTA tubes, processed within 24 hours, and PBMCs were isolated by density gradient centrifugation. PBMCs intended for TCR sequencing were frozen in liquid nitrogen and were later thawed in a 37 degrees C water bath. The sorted or isolated CD4+, CD8+ and CD8+ TEMRA cells reached a purity of at least 90%. Comment on this clonotype: Which antigen it targets is not known. Base quality data are lacking; no much larger clone is found one base away.

This receptor was identified in a human donor with multiple sclerosis. Rearrangement joined TRBV20-1 to TRBJ1-2, and TRBD1 aligns with 10 junction nucleotides. The sequenced material came from CD4+ T cells from PBMCs. CDR3 sequence: CSAKKTGGTNYGYTF. Read as DNA, the sequence is TGCAGTGCTAAAAAGACAGGGGGCACTAACTATGGCTACACCTTC.